These 2 T cell receptor beta chains came from one sample sequenced in a study of cytomegalovirus exposure and HLA in healthy donors. Libraries were prepared by immunoSEQ multiplex PCR; TCRdb keeps only in-frame clonotypes and omits some of them. The table records about 240,000 clones, approximately 86% of them present only once. The specimen was PBMCs. The receptors originated from a woman aged 25 to 39 in good health and CMV-seropositive.

The rearrangement links TRBV9 to TRBJ1-3; 7 nucleotides match TRBD1. The V gene end was trimmed by 3 bases and the J gene end by 1 base; junction bases not matched to a gene: 7. Looked up from germline, CDR1 is SGDLS and CDR2 is YYNGEE. The length of the CDR3 is 16 residues. The CDR3 here is CASSARQGSSGNTIYF. As DNA, the CDR3 is TGTGCCAGCAGCGCCAGACAGGGCTCGTCTGGAAACACCATATATTTT.

The CDR3 DNA sequence: TGTGCCAGCAGTCGCGGGGAAGTCAGCAATCAGCCCCAGCATTTT. Translating gives CASSRGEVSNQPQHF. This chain joins TRBV2 and TRBJ1-5; unclear D gene. This CDR3 is built from 15 residues. V was clipped by 5 bases and J by 1 base, with 12 bases between them. CDR1 is SNHLY and CDR2 is FYNNEI in the germline V gene.